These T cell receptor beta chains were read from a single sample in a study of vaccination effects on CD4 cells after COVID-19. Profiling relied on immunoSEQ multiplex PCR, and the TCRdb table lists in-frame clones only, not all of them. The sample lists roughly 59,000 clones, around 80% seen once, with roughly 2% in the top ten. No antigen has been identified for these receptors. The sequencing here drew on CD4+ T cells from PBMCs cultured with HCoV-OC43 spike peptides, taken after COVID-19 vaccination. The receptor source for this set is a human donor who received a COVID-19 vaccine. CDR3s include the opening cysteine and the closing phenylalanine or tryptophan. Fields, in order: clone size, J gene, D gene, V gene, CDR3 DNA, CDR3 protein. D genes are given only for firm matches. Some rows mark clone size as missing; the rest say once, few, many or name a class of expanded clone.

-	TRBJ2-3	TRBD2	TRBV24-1	TGTGCCACCAGTGATTGGCAAGCGGGGGTCACAGATACGCAGTATTTT	CATSDWQAGVTDTQYF
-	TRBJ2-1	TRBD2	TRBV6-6	TGTGCCAGCAGCGCGGGAGCGGGGGGGTACAATGAGCAGTTCTTC	CASSAGAGGYNEQFF
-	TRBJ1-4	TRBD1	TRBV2	TGTGCCAGCAGGGAGGTTTATCTACTGACAGGGAACATTAATGAAAAACTGTTTTTT	CASREVYLLTGNINEKLFF
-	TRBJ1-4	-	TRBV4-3	TGCGCCAGCAGCCAAAAGACGTACGGGGGGAATGAAAAACTGTTTTTT	CASSQKTYGGNEKLFF
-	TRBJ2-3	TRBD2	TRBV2	TGTGCCAGCAGGCAACTAGCGGCACCGGTAGATACGCAGTATTTT	CASRQLAAPVDTQYF
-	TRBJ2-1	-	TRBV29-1	TGCAGCGTCCTAGGGGGAGCGCGGGGGACCTACAATGAGCAGTTCTTC	CSVLGGARGTYNEQFF
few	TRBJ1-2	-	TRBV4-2	TGTGCCAGCAGCCACCTCAGGGACAAGCTTAACTATGGCTACACCTTC	CASSHLRDKLNYGYTF
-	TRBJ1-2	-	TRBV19	TGTGCCAGTAGTAGAAGGGGGAGCGGCTACACCTTC	CASSRRGSGYTF
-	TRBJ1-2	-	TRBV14	TGTGCCAGCAGCCAAAATCGGAATTATGGCTACACCTTC	CASSQNRNYGYTF
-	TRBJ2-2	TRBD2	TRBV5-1	TGCGCCAGCAGGAATCCCCTAAGCGGGGTCACCGCGAACACCGGGGAGCTGTTTTTT	CASRNPLSGVTANTGELFF
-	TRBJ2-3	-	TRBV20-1	TGCAGTGCTAGTTTGCAGAAGACGCAGTATTTT	CSASLQKTQYF
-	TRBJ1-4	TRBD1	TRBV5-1	TGCGCCAGCAGGACAGGGGCCTCCCCCGCTGGGAGTGAAAAACTGTTTTTT	CASRTGASPAGSEKLFF
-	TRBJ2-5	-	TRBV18	TGTGCCAGCTCACAGGGGAAAGAGACCCAGTACTTC	CASSQGKETQYF
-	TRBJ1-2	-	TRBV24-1	TGTGCCACCAGTGATTTCCCGACAACTGGCTACACCTTC	CATSDFPTTGYTF